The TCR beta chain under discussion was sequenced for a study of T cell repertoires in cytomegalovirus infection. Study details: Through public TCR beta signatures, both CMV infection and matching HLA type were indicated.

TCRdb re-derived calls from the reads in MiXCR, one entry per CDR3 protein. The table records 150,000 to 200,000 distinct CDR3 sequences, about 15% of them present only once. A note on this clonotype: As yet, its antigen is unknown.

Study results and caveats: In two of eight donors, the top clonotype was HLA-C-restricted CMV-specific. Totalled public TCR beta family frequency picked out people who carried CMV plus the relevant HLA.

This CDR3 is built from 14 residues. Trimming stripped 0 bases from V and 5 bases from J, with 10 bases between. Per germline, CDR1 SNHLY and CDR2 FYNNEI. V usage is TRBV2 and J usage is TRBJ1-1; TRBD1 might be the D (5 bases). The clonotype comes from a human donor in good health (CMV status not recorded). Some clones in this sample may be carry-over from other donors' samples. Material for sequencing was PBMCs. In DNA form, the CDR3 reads TGTGCCAGCAGTGAAGCCGGGGGGAGTACTGAAGCTTTCTTT. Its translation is CASSEAGGSTEAFF.